This entry lists 15 T cell receptor beta chains sequenced from one sample in a study of T-cell reconstitution after alpha-beta-depleted transplantation in children. Library preparation (for TCRbeta) was performed with unique molecular identifiers. TCRdb redid the calling of the PCR reads with MiXCR, one entry per CDR3 protein. There are approximately 500,000 distinct CDR3 sequences in the sample; roughly 30% occur only once, and about a third lies in the top ten. The sequencing used PBMCs, collected before TCRalphabeta/CD19-depleted stem cell transplant. All receptors derive from a boy under two years old with Wiskott-Aldrich syndrome, due to receive a stem cell transplant.

Notes on this clonotype: Relative to the germline gene, one junction end is altered; a read error may explain this. The rearrangement joins TRBV27 to TRBJ2-7; 8 positions match TRBD2. CDR3 length: 14 residues. CDR1 and CDR2 (germline): MNHEY, SMNVEV (reference sequence). The CDR3 loop is CASSFSGISSEQYF. The CDR3 DNA follows: TGTGCCAGCAGTTTTAGCGGGATCTCCTCCGAGCAGTACTTC.

The chain carries TRBV5-1 and TRBJ2-2; perhaps TRBD1 as D (6 bases). V was clipped by 4 bases and J by 7 bases, with 14 bases between them. This CDR3 region has 14 residues. CDR1 is SGHRS, CDR2 YFSETQ, per germline. The CDR3 protein is CASSLRGWDGELFF. In DNA form, the CDR3 reads TGCGCCAGCAGCCTCAGGGGCTGGGACGGGGAGCTGTTTTTT. The full variable domain, with the rest looked up from reference TRBV5-1 and TRBJ2-2, is KAGVTQTPRYLIKTRGQQVTLSCSPISGHRSVSWYQQTPGQGLQFLFEYFSETQRNKGNFPGRFSGRQFSNSRSEMNVSTLELGDSALYLCASSLRGWDGELFFGEGSRLTVL.

This clonotype was recorded at least ten times. The chain carries TRBV12-3 or TRBV12-4 and TRBJ1-2; 8 bases are a match to TRBD1. V lost 6 bases, J lost 4 bases, and 4 bases stayed unmatched. The CDR3 totals 13 residues. The CDR3 sequence: CASSLQGGYGYTF. The CDR3, as DNA: TGTGCCAGCAGCTTACAGGGGGGCTATGGCTACACCTTC.

The sample holds one count of this clonotype. The rearrangement joins TRBV27 to TRBJ2-1, with 9 bases identical to TRBD1. With 7 bases clipped from V and 4 bases from J, the junction kept 11 bases outside the gene matches. CDR3 length equals 16 residues. Germline V gene data show CDR1 as MNHEY and CDR2 as SMNVEV (reference sequence). The CDR3 DNA reads TGTGCCAGCAACCGTAAACAGGGGGCAGGTTACAATGAGCAGTTCTTC. Translated: CASNRKQGAGYNEQFF.

There are a few counts of this clonotype. The gene calls are TRBV25-1 and TRBJ1-5; 7 bases agree with TRBD1. The trim removed 4 bases at V and 6 bases at J, leaving 6 bases unmatched. Germline CDR1 and CDR2: MGHDK and SYGVNS. This CDR3 spans 14 amino acids. CDR3 residues: CASSVGGERQPQHF. CDR3 coding DNA: TGTGCCAGCAGTGTAGGGGGCGAACGTCAGCCCCAGCATTTT.

V gene TRBV11-1 combines with J gene TRBJ2-2, with D hard to call. Trimming pared 1 base from V and 4 bases from J, leaving 19 bases between. Looked up from germline, CDR1 is SGHAT and CDR2 is FQDESV (reference sequence). The CDR3 is made up of 18 amino acids. The CDR3 region has the DNA TGTGCCAGCAGCTTAGAAGTCGGTCTCATTACGCTCACCGGGGAGCTGTTTTTT. This translates into CASSLEVGLITLTGELFF.

This clonotype was counted a single time. The chain uses TRBV28 and TRBJ1-6; 10 nucleotides agree with TRBD1. From germline, CDR1 is MDHEN and CDR2 SYDVKM. With 6 bases clipped from V and 13 bases from J, the junction kept 12 bases outside the gene matches. The CDR3 spans 15 residues. The CDR3 is CASRRLTGTGAPLHF. The CDR3 DNA reads TGTGCCAGCAGGAGACTTACCGGGACAGGGGCTCCCCTCCACTTT.

This clonotype has more than one count but fewer than ten. The chain uses TRBV20-1 and TRBJ2-1; tentatively, D is TRBD1 or TRBD2 (6 bases each). The germline V gene has CDR1 DFQATT and CDR2 SNEGSKA (reference sequence). V gave up 2 bases and J gave up 4 bases, with 15 bases separating them. The CDR3 length is 15 residues. This CDR3 reads CSARPTRGVYNEQFF. The CDR3 DNA sequence: TGCAGTGCTAGACCCACTAGGGGGGTATACAATGAGCAGTTCTTC.

This clonotype was detected a few times. This rearrangement joins TRBV15 to TRBJ2-1; D is unclear. The V gene's germline CDR1 is LNHNV and CDR2 YYDKDF (reference sequence). The CDR3 totals 15 residues. The V and J ends lost 5 bases and 7 bases respectively, with 18 bases between them. This CDR3 reads CATSSNSLGGNEQFF. The DNA of the CDR3 is TGTGCCACCAGCTCGAACTCTCTGGGTGGTAATGAGCAGTTCTTC. Supplemented by reference TRBV15 and TRBJ2-1, the full variable domain reads DAMVIQNPRYQVTQFGKPVTLSCSQTLNHNVMYWYQQKSSQAPKLLFHYYDKDFNNEADTPDNFQSRRPNTSFCFLDIRSPGLGDTAMYLCATSSNSLGGNEQFFGPGTRLTVL.

This clonotype was picked up a small number of times. The chain combines TRBV6-2 or TRBV6-3 with TRBJ2-7, with a possible D match to TRBD1 (5 bases). Trimming shortened V by 6 bases and J by 1 base, and 16 bases separated the two germline ends. The CDR3 consists of 15 residues. The germline gives CDR1 MNHEY, CDR2 SVGEGT. In DNA, the CDR3 is TGTGCCAGCAGCCTAGACAGCCTATTATCCTACGAGCAGTACTTC. Protein product: CASSLDSLLSYEQYF.

The chain combines TRBV18 with TRBJ2-1, with D possibly matching TRBD2 (5 bases). V was shortened by 2 bases and J by 12 bases, with 14 bases between the two germline ends. CDR1 and CDR2 (germline): KGHSH, LQKENI. The CDR3 extends over 13 amino acids. CDR3 coding DNA: TGTGCCAGCTCACCAGTTAGCGATTTTCTGCAGTTCTTC. Protein product: CASSPVSDFLQFF.

The chain carries TRBV20-1 and TRBJ1-1, with D unresolved. The CDR3 runs 13 residues. Germline V CDR1 and CDR2: DFQATT, SNEGSKA (reference sequence). Between the trimmed V and J ends, which lost 2 bases and 5 bases, there was a span of 12 bases. For the CDR3, the DNA is TGCAGTGCTAGACGGTGGGGTCCAACTGAAGCTTTCTTT. The encoded protein is CSARRWGPTEAFF.

This clonotype was seen a handful of times. The chain is built from TRBV2 and TRBJ2-7, with TRBD2 matching 10 bases. The CDR3 consists of 15 residues. Trimming cost V 6 bases and J 4 bases; bases outside gene matches: 9. Germline values: CDR1 SNHLY, CDR2 FYNNEI. Written as DNA, the CDR3 is TGTGCCAGCAGGCAGAATAGCGGGAGGTTGTACGAGCAGTACTTC. Translated: CASRQNSGRLYEQYF.

Only a few counts were recorded for this clonotype. The genes are TRBV10-3 and TRBJ2-1; 10 bases align to TRBD1. V trimming: 1 base; J trimming: 7 bases; junction bases outside the gene matches: 4. The CDR3 consists of 15 residues. CDR1 and CDR2 (germline): ENHRY, SYGVKD. CDR3 residues: CAISEWGQGRNEQFF. The CDR3 DNA sequence: TGTGCCATCAGTGAGTGGGGACAGGGGAGGAATGAGCAGTTCTTC.

In its sample, this clonotype was seen a few times. The V and J genes are TRBV5-5 and TRBJ2-1, with D perhaps matching TRBD2 (5 bases). CDR3 length: 13 amino acids. Germline assignment: CDR1 SGHKS and CDR2 YYEKEE (reference sequence). Trimming stripped 4 bases from V and 10 bases from J, with 15 bases between. As DNA, the CDR3 is TGTGCCAGCAGCCTGCGGTACGGCGGGGAGCAGTTCTTC. It specifies CASSLRYGGEQFF.